The clone carrying this T cell receptor beta chain came up a few times. The antigen is not known. The CDR3 consists of 17 residues. In germline, CDR1 is LGHDT, CDR2 YNNKEL (reference sequence). Trimming stripped 0 bases from V and 6 bases from J, with 18 bases between. This sample stems from a study of T cells in Graves' hyperthyroidism and ophthalmopathy. RNA transcripts served as the template for amplifying TCR beta CDR3 regions. In the first-round RT-PCR of the TCR CDR3, the HTBI primer set was used. TCRdb reprocessed the multiplex PCR reads with MiXCR, giving one entry per CDR3 protein. This table holds about 400,000 distinct CDR3 sequences, more than 15% found once. Diagnosis relied on clinical symptoms, serum thyroxine and TRAb, thyroid ultrasound and orbital computed tomography. Study-level findings and limits: The model identified upcoming ophthalmopathy a median approximately six months ahead of onset.

Sequenced: blood. This receptor was identified in a woman younger than 35 with Graves' hyperthyroidism. The chain carries TRBV3-1 and TRBJ2-1; maybe TRBD1 (5 bases). CDR3 in DNA: TGTGCCAGCAGCCAAGACGGACCAGGACAACCCGGCAATGAGCAGTTCTTC. Protein: CASSQDGPGQPGNEQFF.